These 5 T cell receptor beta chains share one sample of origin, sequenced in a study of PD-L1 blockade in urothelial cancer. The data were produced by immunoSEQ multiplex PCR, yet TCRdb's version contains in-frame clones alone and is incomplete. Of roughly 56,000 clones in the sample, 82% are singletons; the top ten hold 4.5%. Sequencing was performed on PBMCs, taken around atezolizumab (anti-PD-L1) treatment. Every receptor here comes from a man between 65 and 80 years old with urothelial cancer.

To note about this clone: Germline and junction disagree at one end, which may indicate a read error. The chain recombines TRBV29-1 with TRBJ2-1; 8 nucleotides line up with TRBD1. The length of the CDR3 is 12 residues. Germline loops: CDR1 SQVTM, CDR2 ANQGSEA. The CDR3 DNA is TGCAGCGCTGAACAGGGGGTCCATGAGCAGTTCTTC. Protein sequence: CSAEQGVHEQFF.

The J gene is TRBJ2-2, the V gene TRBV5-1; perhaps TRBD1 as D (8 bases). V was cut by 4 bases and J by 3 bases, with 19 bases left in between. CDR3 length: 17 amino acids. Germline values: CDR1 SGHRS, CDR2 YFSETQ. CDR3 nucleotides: TGCGCCAGCAGCCCAAGATACAGGGGGGGTGACACCGGGGAGCTGTTTTTT. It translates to CASSPRYRGGDTGELFF.

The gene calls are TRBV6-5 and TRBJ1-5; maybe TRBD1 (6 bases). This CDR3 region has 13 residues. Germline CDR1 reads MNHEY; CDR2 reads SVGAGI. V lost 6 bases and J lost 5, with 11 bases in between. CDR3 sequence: CASSRGGDQPQHF. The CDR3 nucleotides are TGTGCCAGCAGCCGGGGGGGCGATCAGCCCCAGCATTTT.

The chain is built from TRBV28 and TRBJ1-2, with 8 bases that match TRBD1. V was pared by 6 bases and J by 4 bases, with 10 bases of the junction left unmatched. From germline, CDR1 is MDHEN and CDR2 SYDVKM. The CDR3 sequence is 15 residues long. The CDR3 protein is CASRPTGGDLYGYTF. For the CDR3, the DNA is TGTGCCAGCAGACCAACAGGGGGGGACCTCTATGGCTACACCTTC.

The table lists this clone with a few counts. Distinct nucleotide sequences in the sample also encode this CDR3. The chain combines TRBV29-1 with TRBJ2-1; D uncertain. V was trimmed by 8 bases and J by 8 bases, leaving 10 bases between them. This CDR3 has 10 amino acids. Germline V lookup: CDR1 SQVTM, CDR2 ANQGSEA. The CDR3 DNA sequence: TGCAGCACCCTCTCGGATGAGCAGTTCTTC. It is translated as CSTLSDEQFF.